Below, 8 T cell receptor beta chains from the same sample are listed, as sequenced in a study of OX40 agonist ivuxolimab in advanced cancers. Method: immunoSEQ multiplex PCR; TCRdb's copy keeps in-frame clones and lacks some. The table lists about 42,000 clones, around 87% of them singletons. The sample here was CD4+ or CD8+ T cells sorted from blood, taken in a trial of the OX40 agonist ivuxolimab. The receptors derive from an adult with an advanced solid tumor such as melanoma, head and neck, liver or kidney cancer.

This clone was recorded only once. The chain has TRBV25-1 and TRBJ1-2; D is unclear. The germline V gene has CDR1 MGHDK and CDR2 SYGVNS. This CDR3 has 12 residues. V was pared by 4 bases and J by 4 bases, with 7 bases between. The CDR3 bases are TGTGCCAGCAGTGGCTGGGGCTATGGCTACACCTTC. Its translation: CASSGWGYGYTF.

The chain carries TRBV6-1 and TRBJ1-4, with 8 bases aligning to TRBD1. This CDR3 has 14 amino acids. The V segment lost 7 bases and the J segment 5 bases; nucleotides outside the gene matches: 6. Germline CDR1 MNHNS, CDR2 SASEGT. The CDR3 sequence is CASTWDRPNEKLFF. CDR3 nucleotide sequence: TGTGCCAGCACCTGGGACAGGCCGAATGAAAAACTGTTTTTT.

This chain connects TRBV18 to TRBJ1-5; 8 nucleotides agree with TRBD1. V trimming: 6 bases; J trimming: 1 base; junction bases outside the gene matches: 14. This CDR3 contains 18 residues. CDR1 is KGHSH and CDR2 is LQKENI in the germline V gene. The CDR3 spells CASSSLQLRGLSNQPQHF. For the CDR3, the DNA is TGTGCCAGCTCGTCTCTCCAACTCAGGGGGCTGAGCAATCAGCCCCAGCATTTT.

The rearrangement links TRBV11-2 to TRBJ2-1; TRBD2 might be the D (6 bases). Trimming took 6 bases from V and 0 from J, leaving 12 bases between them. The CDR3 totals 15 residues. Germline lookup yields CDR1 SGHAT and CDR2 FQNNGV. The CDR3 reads CASRLGGLSYNEQFF. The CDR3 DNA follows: TGTGCCAGCAGACTCGGGGGACTCTCCTACAATGAGCAGTTCTTC.

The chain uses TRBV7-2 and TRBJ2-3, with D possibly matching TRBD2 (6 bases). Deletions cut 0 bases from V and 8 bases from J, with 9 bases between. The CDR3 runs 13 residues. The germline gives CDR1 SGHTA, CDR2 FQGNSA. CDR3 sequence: CASSLALAATQYF. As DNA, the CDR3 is TGTGCCAGCAGCTTAGCACTAGCTGCTACGCAGTATTTT.

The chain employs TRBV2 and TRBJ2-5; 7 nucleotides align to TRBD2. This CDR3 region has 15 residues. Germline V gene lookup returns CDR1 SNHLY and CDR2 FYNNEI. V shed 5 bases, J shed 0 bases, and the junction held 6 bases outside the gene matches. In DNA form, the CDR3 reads TGTGCCAGCAGTTCTAGCGGACTAAACCAAGAGACCCAGTACTTC. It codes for CASSSSGLNQETQYF. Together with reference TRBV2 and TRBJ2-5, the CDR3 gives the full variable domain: EPEVTQTPSHQVTQMGQEVILRCVPISNHLYFYWYRQILGQKVEFLVSFYNNEISEKSEIFDDQFSVERPDGSNFTLKIRSTKLEDSAMYFCASSSSGLNQETQYFGPGTRLLVL.

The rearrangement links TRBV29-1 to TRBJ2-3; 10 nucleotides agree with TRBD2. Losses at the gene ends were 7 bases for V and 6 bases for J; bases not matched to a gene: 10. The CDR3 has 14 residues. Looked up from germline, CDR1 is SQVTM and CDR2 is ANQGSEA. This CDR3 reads CSALSGRAVDTQYF. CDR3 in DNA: TGCAGCGCCTTAAGCGGGAGGGCCGTCGATACGCAGTATTTT.

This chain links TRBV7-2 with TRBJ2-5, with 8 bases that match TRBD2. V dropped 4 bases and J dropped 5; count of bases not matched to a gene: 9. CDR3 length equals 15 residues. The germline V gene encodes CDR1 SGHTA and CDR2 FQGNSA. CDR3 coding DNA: TGTGCCAGCAGCTCCATAGCGGGGACAAGGGAGACCCAGTACTTC. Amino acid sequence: CASSSIAGTRETQYF.